Presented here are 10 T cell receptor beta chains from one specimen sequenced in a study of blood T cell repertoires in COVID-19. Measured with immunoSEQ multiplex PCR; TCRdb has only the in-frame clones, and not every one. Among over 85,000 clones listed, 85% to 90% were seen once. Sequenced material: peripheral blood. These receptors originate from a woman in her fifties or sixties with acute or convalescent COVID-19.

The chain uses TRBV2 and TRBJ2-1, with 12 bases lining up with TRBD2. The CDR3 is made up of 21 amino acids. Germline V lookup: CDR1 SNHLY, CDR2 FYNNEI. V gave up 6 bases and J gave up 5 bases; unmatched junction bases: 23. CDR3 coding DNA: TGTGCCAGCAGAGGCAGACCTAGCGGGAGGGCCGAGTTTCTGCGGGACAATGAGCAGTTCTTC. This codes for CASRGRPSGRAEFLRDNEQFF.

The chain is built from TRBV7-2 and TRBJ2-1; 8 bases agree with TRBD2. Trimming removed 1 base from V and 2 bases from J; junction bases left unmatched: 7. This CDR3 region has 17 residues. Germline CDR1 SGHTA, CDR2 FQGNSA. The DNA for the CDR3 is TGTGCCAGCAGCTTAGTGCCACTAGCGGATCCCTACAATGAGCAGTTCTTC. Protein product: CASSLVPLADPYNEQFF.

V and J are TRBV21-1 and TRBJ2-7; TRBD2, as called in the table, went unchecked against the DNA. TRBV21-1 is a pseudogene segment. The CDR3 has 17 residues. The chain's CDR3 is CASNAKRGLAGRYEQYF. In DNA, the CDR3 is TGTGCCAGCAACGCAAAAAGGGGACTAGCGGGACGCTACGAGCAGTACTTC.

The V call is TRBV5-1, the J call TRBJ1-1; possibly TRBD1 for D (5 bases). This CDR3 is 13 amino acids long. V dropped 0 bases and J dropped 5 bases, with 8 bases sitting between them. Germline assignment: CDR1 SGHRS and CDR2 YFSETQ. The CDR3 sequence: CASSLGEGTEAFF. The CDR3 coding sequence is TGCGCCAGCAGCTTGGGGGAGGGGACTGAAGCTTTCTTT.

The chain couples TRBV6-5 to TRBJ1-1; 8 positions match TRBD1. CDR3 length: 16 residues. The V segment lost 0 bases and the J segment 3 bases; nucleotides outside the gene matches: 6. Germline lookup yields CDR1 MNHEY and CDR2 SVGAGI. The CDR3, as DNA: TGTGCCAGCAGTTACTCGGGCAGGGGGCCGTACACTGAAGCTTTCTTT. Protein product: CASSYSGRGPYTEAFF.

To note about this clone: Other DNA sequences within the sample encode an identical CDR3. The chain couples TRBV12-3 or TRBV12-4 to TRBJ2-7; D might be TRBD1 (7 bases). Trimming shortened V by 3 bases and J by 3 bases, and 9 bases separated the two germline ends. There are 13 residues in the CDR3. CDR3: CASSFQGGYEQYF. The DNA for the CDR3 is TGTGCCAGCAGTTTTCAGGGGGGCTACGAGCAGTACTTC.

The chain is built from TRBV5-5 and TRBJ1-1, with 8 bases identical to TRBD1. CDR3 length: 14 amino acids. CDR1 SGHKS and CDR2 YYEKEE come from the germline V gene (reference sequence). V lost 4 bases, J lost 2 bases, and 4 bases stayed unmatched. DNA of the CDR3: TGTGCCAGCAGCCGAACAGGGGGTAACACTGAAGCTTTCTTT. Translation gives CASSRTGGNTEAFF.

The chain is built from TRBV7-9 and TRBJ2-5; possible D gene TRBD1, 6 bases. V lost 5 bases, J lost 5 bases, and 15 bases lay in between. This CDR3 comprises 14 residues. Germline V gene sequence: CDR1 SEHNR, CDR2 FQNEAQ (reference sequence). The CDR3 protein is CASSQQGPSETQYF. DNA for the CDR3: TGTGCCAGCAGCCAACAGGGTCCTTCGGAGACCCAGTACTTC.

This chain links TRBV6-5 with TRBJ2-5, with D possibly being TRBD1 (5 bases). The germline gives CDR1 MNHEY, CDR2 SVGAGI. Deletions cut 5 bases from V and 2 bases from J, with 15 bases between. There are 15 residues in the CDR3. CDR3 amino acids: CASSPPRVGQETQYF. CDR3 sequence (DNA): TGTGCCAGCAGTCCCCCCAGGGTTGGACAAGAGACCCAGTACTTC.

J is TRBJ1-1 and V is TRBV7-2; TRBD1 aligns across 7 bases. CDR3 length: 15 amino acids. Looked up from germline, CDR1 is SGHTA and CDR2 is FQGNSA. V lost 5 bases to trimming and J lost 2 bases; unmatched junction nucleotides: 8. CDR3 coding DNA: TGTGCCAGCAGCATAACCGGGACAGCTAACACTGAAGCTTTCTTT. Translating gives CASSITGTANTEAFF. The full variable domain, with the rest looked up from reference TRBV7-2 and TRBJ1-1, is GAGVSQSPSNKVTEKGKDVELRCDPISGHTALYWYRQSLGQGLEFLIYFQGNSAPDKSGLPSDRFSAERTGGSVSTLTIQRTQQEDSAVYLCASSITGTANTEAFFGQGTRLTVV.